Shown below are 9 T cell receptor beta chains from a single sample sequenced in a study of CD8+CD57+ T cells in acquired aplastic anemia. Selection for sequencing was limited to patients who had shown CD8+CD57+ cell expansion by flow cytometry. Profiles of TCR beta VDJ and CDR3 were generated from a genomic DNA template. MiXCR, applied by TCRdb to the reads, yields one record per CDR3 protein. Counted here are about 470,000 distinct CDR3 sequences, less than 35% occurring once; the ten biggest clones make up less than 0.85%. Specimen: sorted CD4+, CD8+, or CD8+CD57+ T cells (not recorded which) from PBMCs. The receptor set was obtained from a human donor with aplastic anemia.

This clonotype was observed many times. This chain joins TRBV7-9 and TRBJ2-7, with no clear D. V was clipped by 0 bases and J by 7 bases, with 10 bases between them. The V gene's germline CDR1 is SEHNR and CDR2 FQNEAQ (reference sequence). The CDR3 contains 13 residues. The CDR3 DNA is TGTGCCAGCAGCTTAGCTGGCTCGGCAGAGCAGTACTTC. Protein product: CASSLAGSAEQYF.

In its sample, this clonotype was seen many times. The gene calls are TRBV29-1 and TRBJ2-7; 7 positions agree with TRBD1. V dropped 6 bases and J dropped 7; count of bases not matched to a gene: 9. Germline-derived CDR1 and CDR2 are SQVTM and ANQGSEA. This CDR3 has 12 residues. CDR3 sequence (DNA): TGCAGCGTGACGACAGGGCGAACAGAGCAGTACTTC. This gives the protein CSVTTGRTEQYF.

At least ten counts were recorded for this clonotype. The CDR3: CASSESGDLSYEQYF. CDR3 nucleotide sequence: TGTGCCAGCAGTGAATCCGGCGACCTATCCTACGAGCAGTACTTC. The J gene is TRBJ2-7, the V gene TRBV25-1; D not resolved. The germline V gene has CDR1 MGHDK and CDR2 SYGVNS. The length of the CDR3 is 15 residues. Trimming pared 1 base from V and 1 base from J, leaving 11 bases between.

This clonotype has a count of ten or more. The J gene is TRBJ1-5, the V gene TRBV2, with D maybe TRBD1 (6 bases). CDR3 size: 15 residues. V lost 6 bases and J 7 bases, leaving 19 bases between the germline ends. Germline V gene lookup returns CDR1 SNHLY and CDR2 FYNNEI. The CDR3 DNA reads TGTGCCAGCAGCGCAACGCCAGGGGTCCGACAGCCCCAGCATTTT. Translation gives CASSATPGVRQPQHF.

This clonotype was counted a single time. CDR3 DNA sequence: TGTGCCAGCGCTGGCAGAAACGGCAATCAGCCCCAGCATTTT. Its translation: CASAGRNGNQPQHF. The V and J genes are TRBV7-8 and TRBJ1-5; D is undetermined. This CDR3 region has 14 residues. Trimming took 8 bases from V and 2 from J, leaving 13 bases between them. The germline CDR1 and CDR2 sequences are SGHVS and FQNEAQ.

With respect to this clonotype: The junction differs from germline at one of its ends, possibly a read error. The genes are TRBV24-1 and TRBJ1-2; 8 bases are shared with TRBD1. Germline lookup yields CDR1 KGHDR and CDR2 SFDVKD. This CDR3 comprises 14 residues. The CDR3 spells CATSPTGDWYDYTF. CDR3 nucleotides: TGTGCCACCAGTCCGACAGGGGATTGGTATGACTACACCTTC.

The V gene is TRBV2, the J gene TRBJ1-2; 12 positions match TRBD1. This CDR3 region has 15 residues. J lost 7 bases, V lost 5 bases, and 8 bases had no gene match. Germline CDR1 reads SNHLY; CDR2 reads FYNNEI. The CDR3 nucleotides are TGTGCCAGCAGTTCGGGACAGGGGGCGATTTTTGGCTACACCTTC. Translating gives CASSSGQGAIFGYTF.

This clonotype has more than one count but fewer than ten. This chain joins TRBV5-6 and TRBJ2-3, with 10 bases that match TRBD2. Germline trimming cut 0 bases from V and 4 bases from J; bases unmatched to any gene: 5. CDR1 SGHDT and CDR2 YYEEEE come from the germline V gene. The CDR3 runs 16 residues. CDR3 loop: CASSLEVLAGADTQYF. For the CDR3, the DNA is TGTGCCAGCAGCTTGGAGGTCCTAGCGGGAGCAGATACGCAGTATTTT.

This clonotype was recorded at least ten times. V and J are TRBV2 and TRBJ1-5; D not resolved. V dropped 5 bases and J dropped 0 bases, with 8 bases sitting between them. Germline loops: CDR1 SNHLY, CDR2 FYNNEI. The CDR3 has 14 residues. CDR3 DNA: TGTGCCAGCAGTACAGAGAATAGCAATCAGCCCCAGCATTTT. This sequence encodes CASSTENSNQPQHF. The whole variable domain, filled in from reference TRBV2 and TRBJ1-5, reads EPEVTQTPSHQVTQMGQEVILRCVPISNHLYFYWYRQILGQKVEFLVSFYNNEISEKSEIFDDQFSVERPDGSNFTLKIRSTKLEDSAMYFCASSTENSNQPQHFGDGTRLSIL.